This T cell receptor (beta chain) was sequenced during a study of blood T cell repertoires in COVID-19. Whole-study context: From T cells, B-cell-depleted T cells, or PBMCs came the material, which was cDNA or gDNA.

The data were produced by immunoSEQ multiplex PCR, yet TCRdb's version contains in-frame clones alone and is incomplete. The sample carries 100,000 to 150,000 clones, around 80% recorded once. This CDR3 spans 13 amino acids. The V end lost 6 bases, the J end lost 3 bases, and 12 bases lay between the germline ends. Germline V CDR1 and CDR2: MNHEY, SMNVEV (reference sequence). The sample holds a few counts of this clone. The chain is built from TRBV27 and TRBJ2-7, with D possibly matching TRBD2 (5 bases). Sequencing input: peripheral blood. The receptor was isolated from a woman aged 45-65 years with acute or convalescent COVID-19. The CDR3 spells CASSREGYYEQYF. The CDR3 region has the DNA TGTGCCAGCAGCCGAGAGGGATACTACGAGCAGTACTTC.